The 18 T cell receptor beta chains below come from one sample, sequenced in a study of blood T cell repertoires in COVID-19. TCRdb's copy holds only in-frame clones and misses some; the assay was immunoSEQ multiplex PCR. This table holds 75,000 to 90,000 clones, 80% found once. The sample was peripheral blood. Source of these receptors: a woman between 65 and 79 years old with acute or convalescent COVID-19.

The chain has TRBV7-9 and TRBJ1-1; tentatively, D is TRBD1 (6 bases). Trimming cost V 5 bases and J 1 base, with 14 bases left between them. The CDR3 is made up of 15 amino acids. Germline V gives CDR1 SEHNR, CDR2 FQNEAQ (reference sequence). In DNA, the CDR3 is TGTGCCAGCAGCCTCGATACAGGGAGGAACACTGAAGCTTTCTTT. Encoded protein: CASSLDTGRNTEAFF. Together with reference TRBV7-9 and TRBJ1-1, the CDR3 gives the full variable domain: DTGVSQNPRHKITKRGQNVTFRCDPISEHNRLYWYRQTLGQGPEFLTYFQNEAQLEKSRLLSDRFSAERPKGSFSTLEIQRTEQGDSAMYLCASSLDTGRNTEAFFGQGTRLTVV.

The genes are TRBV7-6 and TRBJ1-2; 7 nucleotides line up with TRBD1. Losses at the gene ends were 1 base for V and 2 bases for J; bases not matched to a gene: 4. This CDR3 has 15 amino acids. The germline V gene encodes CDR1 SGHVS and CDR2 FNYEAQ. The CDR3 nucleotides are TGTGCCAGCAGCTTAGGACAGGGACGGAACTATGGCTACACCTTC. This encodes CASSLGQGRNYGYTF. The variable domain in full, completed from reference TRBV7-6 and TRBJ1-2, reads GAGVSQSPRYKVTKRGQDVALRCDPISGHVSLYWYRQALGQGPEFLTYFNYEAQQDKSGLPNDRFSAERPEGSISTLTIQRTEQRDSAMYRCASSLGQGRNYGYTFGSGTRLTVV.

The gene calls are TRBV5-4 and TRBJ2-1, with 10 positions matching TRBD2. This CDR3 has 15 residues. Germline V gene data show CDR1 as SGHNT and CDR2 as YYREEE (reference sequence). J was trimmed by 9 bases and V by 4 bases; bases with no gene match: 10. Here the CDR3 DNA reads TGTGCCAGCAGCGGAGCGGGGGGGCCAGTCGGTGAGCAGTTCTTC. Residues: CASSGAGGPVGEQFF.

The chain links TRBV6-5 to TRBJ2-2; the D gene is possibly TRBD2 (5 bases). Per germline, CDR1 MNHEY and CDR2 SVGAGI. This CDR3 region has 14 residues. V lost 6 bases to trimming and J lost 2 bases, with 10 bases between them. CDR3 bases: TGTGCCAGCAGGACCGGGATAAACACCGGGGAGCTGTTTTTT. This gives the protein CASRTGINTGELFF.

The chain recombines TRBV7-8 with TRBJ2-1, with 11 bases aligning to TRBD2. The CDR3 spans 19 residues. The V segment lost 5 bases and the J segment 9 bases; nucleotides outside the gene matches: 21. Germline loops: CDR1 SGHVS, CDR2 FQNEAQ. The CDR3 spells CASSPGPYTLAGDRSEQFF. The CDR3 DNA reads TGTGCCAGCAGCCCGGGGCCCTATACACTAGCGGGGGATCGGAGTGAGCAGTTCTTC.

This clone has a single count. The chain links TRBV5-4 to TRBJ1-2; perhaps TRBD1 as D (6 bases). The CDR3 has 14 residues. Germline V lookup: CDR1 SGHNT, CDR2 YYREEE (reference sequence). Trimming removed 4 bases at V and 2 bases at J, with 12 bases between. Here the CDR3 reads CASSTGTENYGYTF. Here the CDR3 DNA reads TGTGCCAGCAGCACAGGGACCGAGAACTATGGCTACACCTTC. Filled out from reference TRBV5-4 and TRBJ1-2, the complete variable domain reads ETGVTQSPTHLIKTRGQQVTLRCSSQSGHNTVSWYQQALGQGPQFIFQYYREEENGRGNFPPRFSGLQFPNYSSELNVNALELDDSALYLCASSTGTENYGYTFGSGTRLTVV.

The J gene is TRBJ1-2, the V gene TRBV27; 9 bases map to TRBD1. Trimming at V came to 6 bases and at J to 9 bases, leaving 26 bases not matched to a gene. CDR1 is MNHEY, CDR2 SMNVEV, per germline (reference sequence). This CDR3 region has 19 residues. The CDR3 DNA reads as TGTGCCAGCAGCTCTACAGGGGGCGCTTTCCGAAGACCCGATTATCGCTACACCTTC. Protein: CASSSTGGAFRRPDYRYTF.

The chain combines TRBV4-1 with TRBJ1-5, with D possibly being TRBD1 (5 bases). The ends were cut back, 5 bases at V and 7 bases at J, with 12 bases in the middle. The CDR3 length is 13 residues. From germline, CDR1 is MGHRA and CDR2 YSYEKL. CDR3 nucleotide sequence: TGCGCCAGCAGCGTCTCTTGGGGCCAGCCCCAGCATTTT. It yields the protein CASSVSWGQPQHF.

CDR3 bases: TGTGCCAGCAGTTACTCAAAAGCGGTGAACACTGAAGCTTTCTTT. Amino acid sequence: CASSYSKAVNTEAFF. This chain links TRBV6-5 with TRBJ1-1; no definite D call. The CDR3 consists of 15 residues. Germline V gene data show CDR1 as MNHEY and CDR2 as SVGAGI. Trimming took 0 bases from V and 0 from J, leaving 8 bases between them.

The chain couples TRBV12-3 or TRBV12-4 to TRBJ2-7, with 7 bases that match TRBD1. The CDR3 has 13 residues. The trim removed 8 bases at V and 1 base at J, leaving 5 bases unmatched. CDR3 DNA: TGTGCCAGCGGGGGACAGTTATCCTACGAGCAGTACTTC. This sequence encodes CASGGQLSYEQYF.

A word on this clone: Because the CDR3's place on the DNA is in doubt, the DNA is left out and the CDR3 is given as listed by TCRdb. The rearrangement joins TRBV6-5 to TRBJ1-4; TRBD1, as called in the table, went unchecked against the DNA. Per germline, CDR1 MNHEY and CDR2 SVGAGI. From its first to its last residue, the CDR3 has 14 amino acids. The CDR3 loop is CASSSGQGGEKLFF.

The chain recombines TRBV9 with TRBJ1-3, with unresolved D. CDR1 SGDLS and CDR2 YYNGEE come from the germline V gene. The length of the CDR3 is 15 residues. The V gene lost 2 bases and the J gene lost 4 bases, with 13 bases spanning the gap. CDR3 sequence (DNA): TGTGCCAGCAGCGTCCAACCGGGGTCCGGAAACACCATATATTTT. This translates into CASSVQPGSGNTIYF.

In this sample, this clone turned up a few times. V and J are TRBV23-1 and TRBJ1-3; D is possibly TRBD1 (5 bases). TRBV23-1 is sorted into the ORF group, with uncertain function. The CDR3 is 17 amino acids. Trimming took off 2 bases at V and 1 base at J, with 15 bases between the two ends. CDR3 sequence: CASSQTEGATSGNTIYF. CDR3 nucleotide sequence: TGCGCCAGCAGTCAAACGGAAGGGGCGACTTCTGGAAACACCATATATTTT.

This clone has a handful of counts. This chain links TRBV2 with TRBJ1-3; D may be TRBD1 (6 bases). Germline V lookup: CDR1 SNHLY, CDR2 FYNNEI. The CDR3 totals 17 residues. V shed 4 bases and J shed 4 bases, with 20 bases lying between them. The CDR3 nucleotides read TGTGCCAGCAGTGGAGGGGGGGGAACACTATACGGAAACACCATATATTTT. It yields the protein CASSGGGGTLYGNTIYF.

The J gene is TRBJ2-5, the V gene TRBV5-1, with 9 bases that match TRBD2. Trimming cost V 4 bases and J 0 bases; bases outside gene matches: 16. This CDR3 spans 19 amino acids. Germline CDR1 reads SGHRS; CDR2 reads YFSETQ. CDR3 sequence (DNA): TGCGCCAGCAGCGCCATGCCCCTTGCGCGGGGGGGTAACCAAGAGACCCAGTACTTC. Encoded protein: CASSAMPLARGGNQETQYF. Looking up the rest from reference TRBV5-1 and TRBJ2-5 gives the full variable domain: KAGVTQTPRYLIKTRGQQVTLSCSPISGHRSVSWYQQTPGQGLQFLFEYFSETQRNKGNFPGRFSGRQFSNSRSEMNVSTLELGDSALYLCASSAMPLARGGNQETQYFGPGTRLLVL.

The genes are TRBV10-3 and TRBJ1-2; TRBD1 is a possible D gene (5 bases). Trimming took 5 bases from V and 8 from J, leaving 18 bases between them. Germline V gene lookup returns CDR1 ENHRY and CDR2 SYGVKD. CDR3 length: 14 amino acids. For the CDR3, the DNA is TGTGCCATCAGTACGGGTCTTGGGGCCGGAGGCTACACCTTC. The encoded protein is CAISTGLGAGGYTF.

The chain recombines TRBV9 with TRBJ1-2, with D unresolved. Trimming took 5 bases from V and 4 from J, leaving 15 bases between them. Looked up from germline, CDR1 is SGDLS and CDR2 is YYNGEE. CDR3 length equals 14 residues. DNA of the CDR3: TGTGCCAGCAGTACAAGTGGAGTGATCTATGGCTACACCTTC. This translates into CASSTSGVIYGYTF.

The CDR3 sequence is CASSHSTSGFYEQYF. DNA of the CDR3: TGCGCCAGCAGCCATTCGACTAGCGGATTCTACGAGCAGTACTTC. V is TRBV4-1 and J is TRBJ2-7; the match to TRBD2 covers 9 bases. The CDR3 runs to 15 residues. CDR1 is MGHRA, CDR2 YSYEKL, per germline. Trimming took 3 bases from V and 3 from J; bases not matched to a gene: 6.